What follows are 10 T cell receptor beta chains derived from one specimen sequenced in a study of Ad26.COV2.S vaccination and SARS-CoV-2 variants. Treatment reported: around 19 received Ad26.COV2.S at low or high dose, single or two shots; about 5 received placebo; per-sample allocation not given. Sampling was done on day 63 after the first vaccine or placebo injection. Produced via immunoSEQ multiplex PCR; TCRdb's table is partial and in-frame only. The sample includes 350,000 to 450,000 clones, around 82% of them seen just once. The sample was peripheral blood, taken in a trial of Ad26.COV2.S vaccine versus placebo. Receptors were obtained from a person aged 18-60 years who received the Ad26.COV2.S COVID-19 vaccine or a placebo.

This chain links TRBV2 with TRBJ2-3; maybe TRBD1 (7 bases). Looked up from germline, CDR1 is SNHLY and CDR2 is FYNNEI. V was pared by 6 bases and J by 4 bases, with 14 bases between. The CDR3 covers 14 residues. The CDR3 here is CASRASRGADTQYF. CDR3 sequence (DNA): TGTGCCAGCAGGGCATCCAGGGGGGCAGATACGCAGTATTTT.

The CDR3 DNA follows: TGTGCCAGCAGCCCGGGACAGGTCAGCAATCAGCCCCAGCATTTT. It translates to CASSPGQVSNQPQHF. This chain connects TRBV11-2 to TRBJ1-5; TRBD1 matches 8 bases. The V and J ends lost 5 bases and 1 base, in that order; junction bases with no gene match: 4. This CDR3 comprises 15 residues. Germline lookup yields CDR1 SGHAT and CDR2 FQNNGV.

The J gene is TRBJ1-2, the V gene TRBV6-5; D might be TRBD1 (5 bases). CDR1 is MNHEY, CDR2 SVGAGI, per germline. The V and J ends lost 2 bases and 5 bases respectively, with 9 bases between them. This CDR3 is 13 amino acids long. The CDR3 spells CASSYPGGYGYTF. For the CDR3, the DNA is TGTGCCAGCAGTTACCCCGGGGGGTATGGCTACACCTTC.

The chain employs TRBV7-3 and TRBJ2-2; D is ambiguous. Germline V lookup: CDR1 SGHTA, CDR2 FQGTGA. This CDR3 is 14 amino acids long. Trimming removed 1 base from V and 3 bases from J, with 6 bases in between. The CDR3 loop is CASSLMPDTGELFF. In nucleotides, the CDR3 is TGTGCCAGCAGCTTAATGCCGGACACCGGGGAGCTGTTTTTT.

This chain links TRBV19 with TRBJ2-7; TRBD1 agrees at 8 bases. This CDR3 is built from 14 residues. The germline V gene encodes CDR1 LNHDA and CDR2 SQIVND (reference sequence). Trimming took 4 bases from V and 1 from J; bases not matched to a gene: 3. The CDR3 is CASSTGTGSYEQYF. The DNA of the CDR3 is TGTGCCAGTAGTACCGGGACAGGTTCCTACGAGCAGTACTTC.

The chain couples TRBV29-1 to TRBJ1-1, with D maybe TRBD1 (5 bases). This CDR3 comprises 15 residues. Germline V lookup: CDR1 SQVTM, CDR2 ANQGSEA. V lost 5 bases to trimming and J lost 6 bases, with 22 bases between them. The CDR3 DNA reads TGCAGCGTTAGGCTTAGGGTAAAGGCGGGGGCTGAAGCTTTCTTT. It specifies CSVRLRVKAGAEAFF.

The sample holds one count of this clone. This chain connects TRBV5-4 to TRBJ2-5; 7 nucleotides agree with TRBD2. The CDR3 spans 15 residues. V gave up 4 bases and J gave up 2 bases; unmatched junction bases: 8. The germline V gene encodes CDR1 SGHNT and CDR2 YYREEE (reference sequence). CDR3 loop: CASSHPAGAQETQYF. The CDR3 DNA follows: TGTGCCAGCAGCCACCCCGCGGGAGCGCAAGAGACCCAGTACTTC.

This clone was detected only once. The chain combines TRBV5-1 with TRBJ1-2, with 9 positions matching TRBD1. Germline trimming cut 5 bases from V and 6 bases from J; bases unmatched to any gene: 8. This CDR3 has 14 residues. Per germline, CDR1 SGHRS and CDR2 YFSETQ. The CDR3 DNA follows: TGCGCCAGCAGGTATAGGACAGGGGAGGATGGCTACACCTTC. Translation gives CASRYRTGEDGYTF.

The count of this clone is one. The chain couples TRBV5-1 to TRBJ1-1, with unresolved D. CDR1 is SGHRS, CDR2 YFSETQ, per germline. V was pared by 3 bases and J by 0 bases, with 9 bases between. The CDR3 covers 14 residues. CDR3 nucleotide sequence: TGCGCCAGCAGCTCGATGGTCCTGAACACTGAAGCTTTCTTT. It yields the protein CASSSMVLNTEAFF.

In DNA, the CDR3 is TGTGCCAGCAGTTACTCGATGTCCGGAAGCGGCTACACCTTC. This sequence encodes CASSYSMSGSGYTF. J is TRBJ1-2 and V is TRBV6-5, with D unresolved. The germline CDR1 and CDR2 sequences are MNHEY and SVGAGI. V was shortened by 0 bases and J by 8 bases, with 13 bases between the two germline ends. The length of the CDR3 is 14 residues.